Listed below are T cell receptor beta chains from one sample, sequenced in a study of T cell responses to AZD1222 COVID-19 vaccine. Using immunoSEQ multiplex PCR, the repertoire was profiled, and TCRdb retains in-frame clones only, with some absent. Among about 120,000 clones listed, approximately 85% were seen once. The source material was peripheral blood, sampled on day 0 of AZD1222 vaccination. The receptors come from an adult in good health. The CDR3 runs from the conserved cysteine through the conserved F or W. The order of the fields is J gene, D gene, V gene, clone size, CDR3 DNA, CDR3 protein. The D gene is left open where the match is weak. A clone size is listed for some rows: how often the clone was seen (once, few, many), or a class if it is expanded.

>TRBJ1-2|.|TRBV2|.
TGTGCCAGCAGCCAAAAAAGGACAGAGGGAGGCTACACCTTC
CASSQKRTEGGYTF
>TRBJ2-3|TRBD1|TRBV28|.
TGTGCCAGCAGCGAGTCGGGGAGGACAGGGAGAGTGCGCACAGATACGCAGTATTTT
CASSESGRTGRVRTDTQYF
>TRBJ2-5|TRBD2|TRBV11-2|.
TGTGCCAGCAGCTTCCCTAGCGGGGGGGATCAAGAGACCCAGTACTTC
CASSFPSGGDQETQYF
>TRBJ2-1|.|TRBV7-9|.
TGTGCCAGCAGCGTGGGACATTCGCCCTACAATGAGCAGTTCTTC
CASSVGHSPYNEQFF
>TRBJ1-4|.|TRBV7-2|.
TGTGCCAGCAGCCGCACAGGGTTTCGGGAAAAACTGTTTTTT
CASSRTGFREKLFF
>TRBJ1-1|TRBD1|TRBV19|.
TGTGCCAGTAGTAGCATCGGGACAGTGAACACTGAAGCTTTCTTT
CASSSIGTVNTEAFF
>TRBJ2-1|.|TRBV27|.
TGTGCCAGCAGTTCGACCCCGGTGGGGGCTTACAATGAGCAGTTCTTC
CASSSTPVGAYNEQFF
>TRBJ2-7|TRBD1|TRBV7-9|.
TGTGCCAGCAGCTCGAACAGGGGATCGGGCGAGCAGTACTTC
CASSSNRGSGEQYF
>TRBJ2-3|.|TRBV7-2|.
TGTGCCAGCAGCTTAGGGGGGACCAGCACAGATACGCAGTATTTT
CASSLGGTSTDTQYF
>TRBJ1-5|.|TRBV28|.
TGTGCCAGCAGTTCCGCCCAAATTGGAAGCAATCAGCCCCAGCATTTT
CASSSAQIGSNQPQHF
>TRBJ1-6|.|TRBV2|.
TGTGCCAGCAGTCCGACGGACTCACTCAATTCACCCCTCCACTTT
CASSPTDSLNSPLHF
>TRBJ1-2|.|TRBV11-3|.
TGTGCCAGCATCGGGGGGCAGAGTGATGGCTACACCTTC
CASIGGQSDGYTF
>TRBJ1-6|TRBD1|TRBV14|.
TGTGCCAGCAGCGAACAGGGGTTCGGTAATAATTCACCCCTCCACTTT
CASSEQGFGNNSPLHF
>TRBJ1-6|.|TRBV12-3/TRBV12-4|.
TGTGCCAGCAGTTTTCGTCTAAATTCACCCCTCCACTTT
CASSFRLNSPLHF
>TRBJ1-6|.|TRBV13|.
TGTGCCAGCACCTCAGGAAATTCACCCCTCCACTTT
CASTSGNSPLHF
>TRBJ2-7|TRBD1|TRBV12-3/TRBV12-4|once
TGTGCCAGCAGCCCCGGGACAGGGGACGAGCAGTACTTC
CASSPGTGDEQYF
>TRBJ1-1|TRBD1|TRBV4-2|.
TGTGCCAGCAGCCAAGATAACGGACAGGGCAGGAGCACTGAAGCTTTCTTT
CASSQDNGQGRSTEAFF
>TRBJ1-4|.|TRBV4-3|once
TGCGCCAGCAGCCAAGAATTCGTAATTGGGGGATCGGGAGAAAAACTGTTTTTT
CASSQEFVIGGSGEKLFF
>TRBJ1-3|.|TRBV5-1|.
TGCGCCAGCAGCCCCGGGACGGTTGTCTCTGGAAACACCATATATTTT
CASSPGTVVSGNTIYF
>TRBJ1-1|TRBD1|TRBV19|.
TGTGCCAGTAGGTCGACAGGGTTAACTGAAGCTTTCTTT
CASRSTGLTEAFF
>TRBJ1-2|.|TRBV3-1/TRBV3-2|.
TGTGCCAGCAGCCATACGCCCCCGGGGAGACAGTGGGTAATGAGTGGCTACACCTTC
CASSHTPPGRQWVMSGYTF
>TRBJ1-5|TRBD1|TRBV15|.
TGTGCCACCAGCAGGAGGCGGGGGACAGGGTATAATCAGCCCCAGCATTTT
CATSRRRGTGYNQPQHF
>TRBJ1-1|TRBD1|TRBV13|.
TGTGCCAGCAGCCCCAGTCAGGGGACAGGGTCTGAAGCTTTCTTT
CASSPSQGTGSEAFF
>TRBJ1-6|TRBD1|TRBV5-4|.
TGTGCCAGCAGCTTGCGAGGGGGCGCGGGATCACCCCTCCACTTT
CASSLRGGAGSPLHF
>TRBJ2-7|TRBD1|TRBV13|.
TGTGCCAGCGCCCACGGGACAGCCTACGAGCAGTACTTC
CASAHGTAYEQYF
>TRBJ1-2|.|TRBV19|.
TGTGCCAGTAGGCCCGGACAGACTTGGCTGGGCTACACCTTC
CASRPGQTWLGYTF
>TRBJ1-6|.|TRBV11-3|.
TGTGCCAGCAGCCCCCGTCTGGTTGGTGAGCCCCTCCACTTT
CASSPRLVGEPLHF
>TRBJ1-1|.|TRBV3-1/TRBV3-2|once
TGTGCCAGCAGCACGGGGGGGAAACCGATGAACACTGAAGCTTTCTTT
CASSTGGKPMNTEAFF
>TRBJ1-3|.|TRBV18|.
TGTGCCAGCTCAGTTACAGGCGACTCTGGAAACACCATATATTTT
CASSVTGDSGNTIYF
>TRBJ2-7|.|TRBV5-6|.
TGTGCCAGCAGCTTACCCGGGACACGGAGCTACGAGCAGTACTTC
CASSLPGTRSYEQYF
>TRBJ1-4|TRBD1|TRBV7-9|once
TGTGCCAGCAGCCGGGGACAGAATGAAAAACTGTTTTTT
CASSRGQNEKLFF
>TRBJ2-6|.|TRBV6-4|.
TGTGCCAGCAGTGGCGGACTCAGCTCTGGGGCCAACGTCCTGACTTTC
CASSGGLSSGANVLTF
>TRBJ1-1|.|TRBV7-9|.
TGTGCCAGCAGCGACAGGACGGGAACTGAAGCTTTCTTT
CASSDRTGTEAFF
>TRBJ2-7|.|TRBV30|.
TGTGCCTGGAGTTCCCACAGCTACGAGCAGTACTTC
CAWSSHSYEQYF
>TRBJ1-3|.|TRBV6-6|.
TGTGCCAGCATCGAGGGCAAATTTACTGGAAACACCATATATTTT
CASIEGKFTGNTIYF
>TRBJ2-7|.|TRBV18|.
TGTGCCAGCTCACCTGCTCTCTACGAGCAGTACTTC
CASSPALYEQYF
>TRBJ1-3|TRBD1|TRBV29-1|.
TGCAGCGTTGCAGGGGGCTGGAACACCATATATTTT
CSVAGGWNTIYF
>TRBJ1-3|.|TRBV4-1|.
TGCGCCAGCGCATCTCACACGTCTGCGGGAAACACCATATATTTT
CASASHTSAGNTIYF
>TRBJ2-2|.|TRBV6-5|.
TGTGCCAGCAGGGCTAAAGCTGGTACCGGGGAGCTGTTTTTT
CASRAKAGTGELFF
>TRBJ2-1|TRBD1|TRBV20-1|.
TGCAGTGCTCCCAGGACAGGGGAGCAGTTCTTC
CSAPRTGEQFF
>TRBJ2-1|.|TRBV2|.
TGTGCCAGCAGTTCTTACAATGAGCAGTTCTTC
CASSSYNEQFF
>TRBJ2-4|.|TRBV5-4|.
TGTGCCAGCAGCGAAGAAATAGCCAAAAACATTCAGTACTTC
CASSEEIAKNIQYF
>TRBJ2-3|TRBD2|TRBV5-4|.
TGTGCCAGCAGCATATTTCTCGGGGGGGTCACAGATACGCAGTATTTT
CASSIFLGGVTDTQYF
>TRBJ1-2|.|TRBV6-2/TRBV6-3|.
TGTGCCAGCAGTTACTCGTGGACAGAGAACTATGGCTACACCTTC
CASSYSWTENYGYTF
>TRBJ2-7|.|TRBV28|.
TGTGCCAGCAGTCTGGCCTACGAGCAGTACTTC
CASSLAYEQYF
>TRBJ2-1|TRBD2|TRBV9|.
TGTGCCAGCAGCGCCACTAGCGGGGTTAACAATGAGCAGTTCTTC
CASSATSGVNNEQFF
>TRBJ2-7|.|TRBV6-1|.
TGTGCCAGCAGTGAAAGATGGGGCGGGGTTACCTACGAGCAGTACTTC
CASSERWGGVTYEQYF
>TRBJ1-1|.|TRBV11-3|.
TGTGCCAGCAGCTGGACCCGGGCCACTGAAGCTTTCTTT
CASSWTRATEAFF